The 29 T cell receptor beta chains reported below all come from one sample, sequenced in a study of response to subunit inactivated influenza vaccine. TCRdb reprocessed the RT-PCR reads with MiXCR, giving one entry per CDR3 protein. Altogether more than 700,000 distinct CDR3 sequences are present, approximately 21% being singletons, with the ten largest covering 10% to 13%. The input for sequencing was PBMCs from blood, taken roughly 5 days after vaccination. The receptor source for this set is a man over 45 who received an inactivated influenza vaccine.

The table lists this clonotype with many counts. The V gene is TRBV20-1, the J gene TRBJ2-7, with 10 bases fitting TRBD2. This CDR3 is built from 14 residues. Germline CDR1 reads DFQATT; CDR2 reads SNEGSKA (reference sequence). J gave up 5 bases and V 1 base, and 5 bases lay outside the gene matches. The CDR3 region is CSARGASGRNEQYF. The CDR3 nucleotides read TGCAGTGCTAGAGGAGCTAGCGGGAGAAACGAGCAGTACTTC.

This clonotype appeared many times. The chain recombines TRBV29-1 with TRBJ1-5; TRBD1 matches at 10 bases. The germline CDR1 and CDR2 sequences are SQVTM and ANQGSEA. This CDR3 comprises 13 residues. V lost 6 bases, J lost 4 bases, and 3 bases stayed unmatched. CDR3 loop: CSVAGQGNQPQHF. For the CDR3, the DNA is TGCAGCGTCGCGGGACAGGGGAATCAGCCCCAGCATTTT.

This clonotype was recorded at least ten times. The chain combines TRBV7-2 with TRBJ1-3, with TRBD1 as a possible D gene (6 bases). The V end was cut by 5 bases, the J end by 7 bases, with 15 bases between. The CDR3 spans 14 residues. Germline V lookup: CDR1 SGHTA, CDR2 FQGNSA. The CDR3, as DNA: TGTGCCAGCAGCGGCGACAGGTGGAAGAACACCATATATTTT. It is translated as CASSGDRWKNTIYF.

This clonotype was seen more than once but under ten times. The chain combines TRBV6-5 with TRBJ2-1, with 8 bases lining up with TRBD2. The CDR3 is 14 residues long. Per the germline V gene, CDR1 is MNHEY and CDR2 is SVGAGI. Losses at the gene ends were 0 bases for V and 10 bases for J; bases not matched to a gene: 5. In DNA, the CDR3 is TGTGCCAGCAGTTACTCGAAGGCTAGCGGGGAGCAGTTCTTC. Protein: CASSYSKASGEQFF.

The chain combines TRBV9 with TRBJ1-1, with D perhaps TRBD1 (5 bases). Germline loops: CDR1 SGDLS, CDR2 YYNGEE. The germline V and J ends were trimmed by 2 bases and 4 bases, with 18 bases remaining between them. This CDR3 region has 16 residues. CDR3 sequence: CASSVYGTIGGTEAFF. The DNA of the CDR3 is TGTGCCAGCAGCGTCTACGGGACTATCGGGGGCACTGAAGCTTTCTTT.

This clonotype was found a few times. The rearrangement uses TRBV28 and TRBJ1-1; no definite D call. The germline CDR1 and CDR2 sequences are MDHEN and SYDVKM. The CDR3 sequence is 15 residues long. The ends were cut back, 1 base at V and 0 bases at J, with 9 bases in the middle. CDR3 residues: CASSLSGDLNTEAFF. Here the CDR3 DNA reads TGTGCCAGCAGTTTATCTGGGGATTTGAACACTGAAGCTTTCTTT.

There are a few counts of this clonotype. The genes are TRBV6-2 or TRBV6-3 and TRBJ2-6; D call uncertain. Germline CDR1 is MNHEY and CDR2 is SVGEGT. The CDR3 runs 15 residues. V was trimmed by 6 bases and J by 0 bases, leaving 9 bases between them. As DNA, the CDR3 is TGTGCCAGCAGCCCTGAAAGCTCTGGGGCCAACGTCCTGACTTTC. Translation gives CASSPESSGANVLTF.

The V call is TRBV7-8, the J call TRBJ2-5, with 8 positions matching TRBD1. Trimming took 1 base from V and 4 from J; bases not matched to a gene: 5. There are 15 residues in the CDR3. The V gene's germline CDR1 is SGHVS and CDR2 FQNEAQ. CDR3 sequence reads: CASSLVVRGRETQYF. CDR3 coding DNA: TGTGCCAGCAGCTTAGTTGTCAGGGGGCGAGAGACCCAGTACTTC.

The table lists this clonotype with a few counts. The chain carries TRBV3-1 and TRBJ1-2; 7 bases fit TRBD1. The CDR3 covers 14 residues. Germline CDR1 LGHDT, CDR2 YNNKEL (reference sequence). Unmatched junction bases numbered 3, after V lost 1 base and J lost 4 bases. The CDR3 spells CASSQGGQLYGYTF. CDR3 nucleotides: TGTGCCAGCAGCCAAGGGGGACAGCTCTATGGCTACACCTTC.

Comment on this clonotype: One end of the junction does not line up with germline, which may come from a read error. This chain links TRBV12-3 or TRBV12-4 with TRBJ1-5; D remains unclear. The CDR3 spans 13 residues. CDR3 protein: CARSLGGNQPQHF. CDR3 coding DNA: TGTGCCCGCAGTTTAGGTGGTAATCAGCCCCAGCATTTT.

This clonotype has more than one count but fewer than ten. The V gene is TRBV5-1, the J gene TRBJ2-2; D may match TRBD1 or TRBD2 (5 bases each). The germline CDR1 and CDR2 sequences are SGHRS and YFSETQ. This CDR3 contains 15 residues. The V end lost 0 bases, the J end lost 3 bases, and 9 bases lay between the germline ends. CDR3 sequence (DNA): TGCGCCAGCAGCTTGGACGGGACCGACACCGGGGAGCTGTTTTTT. Translated: CASSLDGTDTGELFF.

The chain employs TRBV5-5 and TRBJ1-4; possibly TRBD1 for D (5 bases). Per the germline V gene, CDR1 is SGHKS and CDR2 is YYEKEE (reference sequence). This CDR3 is 14 amino acids long. Trimming left V 2 bases short and J 5 bases short, with 10 bases between. In DNA form, the CDR3 reads TGTGCCAGCAGCTTCAGGGCCCGGAATGAAAAACTGTTTTTT. This sequence encodes CASSFRARNEKLFF. Looking up the rest from reference TRBV5-5 and TRBJ1-4 gives the full variable domain: DAGVTQSPTHLIKTRGQQVTLRCSPISGHKSVSWYQQVLGQGPQFIFQYYEKEERGRGNFPDRFSARQFPNYSSELNVNALLLGDSALYLCASSFRARNEKLFFGSGTQLSVL.

This clonotype was detected many times. The chain recombines TRBV4-1 with TRBJ2-1; no firm D call. The CDR3 covers 14 residues. Germline V gene sequence: CDR1 MGHRA, CDR2 YSYEKL. V dropped 0 bases and J dropped 4 bases, with 7 bases sitting between them. CDR3 DNA sequence: TGCGCCAGCAGCCAAGATTGGAGATACAATGAGCAGTTCTTC. Residues: CASSQDWRYNEQFF.

This clonotype showed up just a few times. The gene calls are TRBV5-1 and TRBJ1-1; the D is unclear. Trimming shortened V by 4 bases and J by 4 bases, and 14 bases separated the two germline ends. Germline CDR1 reads SGHRS; CDR2 reads YFSETQ. CDR3 length: 14 amino acids. CDR3: CASSPRKGGTEAFF. The CDR3 region has the DNA TGCGCCAGCAGCCCTCGGAAGGGAGGCACTGAAGCTTTCTTT.

This clonotype showed up just a few times. The CDR3 sequence: CASSQGLAGGDLTGELFF. The CDR3 coding sequence is TGCGCCAGCAGCCAGGGACTAGCGGGGGGGGATCTCACCGGGGAGCTGTTTTTT. The chain has TRBV4-3 and TRBJ2-2; 16 bases are shared with TRBD2. The germline gives CDR1 LGHNA, CDR2 YSLEER. The CDR3 has 18 residues. V shed 3 bases, J shed 4 bases, and the junction held 5 bases outside the gene matches.

This chain connects TRBV4-1 to TRBJ2-7, with a weak D call TRBD2 (5 bases). Trimming took off 1 base at V and 7 bases at J, with 17 bases between the two ends. CDR1 MGHRA and CDR2 YSYEKL come from the germline V gene. CDR3 size: 15 residues. Here the CDR3 DNA reads TGCGCCAGCAGCCAAGCCCCTAGCTTCTGGGGTGAGCAGTACTTC. This codes for CASSQAPSFWGEQYF.

This clonotype was picked up a small number of times. V usage is TRBV27 and J usage is TRBJ2-3; 8 positions agree with TRBD2. Germline V lookup: CDR1 MNHEY, CDR2 SMNVEV (reference sequence). J gave up 6 bases and V 4 bases, and 9 bases lay outside the gene matches. This CDR3 is 15 amino acids long. Here the CDR3 DNA reads TGTGCCAGCAGTTCAAGCGGGAGTCCGATTGATACGCAGTATTTT. It yields the protein CASSSSGSPIDTQYF.

V is TRBV25-1 and J is TRBJ2-7, with TRBD2 identical over 9 bases. The length of the CDR3 is 14 residues. Per the germline V gene, CDR1 is MGHDK and CDR2 is SYGVNS. Germline trimming cut 5 bases from V and 7 bases from J; bases unmatched to any gene: 9. Here the CDR3 reads CASSWAGGPGEQYF. The CDR3 nucleotides read TGTGCCAGCAGTTGGGCGGGAGGGCCGGGGGAGCAGTACTTC.

This clonotype has just a few counts. The chain has TRBV6-1 and TRBJ1-5; a weak D match, TRBD1 (5 bases). CDR1 and CDR2 from the germline V gene are MNHNS and SASEGT. Between the trimmed V and J ends, which lost 8 bases and 1 base, there was a span of 18 bases. The CDR3 runs to 16 residues. Here the CDR3 reads CASGGWMGVSNQPQHF. CDR3 coding DNA: TGTGCCAGCGGGGGTTGGATGGGAGTGAGCAATCAGCCCCAGCATTTT.

This clonotype occurred a few times. The genes are TRBV20-1 and TRBJ2-7; the match to TRBD1 covers 12 bases. V was clipped by 4 bases and J by 3 bases; unmatched bases: 10. The CDR3 runs 16 residues. Germline V lookup: CDR1 DFQATT, CDR2 SNEGSKA (reference sequence). CDR3 sequence reads: CSATGTGGGGRYEQYF. The CDR3 DNA follows: TGCAGTGCTACCGGGACAGGGGGCGGAGGTCGCTACGAGCAGTACTTC.

This clonotype was observed a few times. The V gene is TRBV5-1, the J gene TRBJ2-7, with 8 bases aligning to TRBD1. Germline lookup yields CDR1 SGHRS and CDR2 YFSETQ. V trimming: 0 bases; J trimming: 0 bases; junction bases outside the gene matches: 5. This CDR3 region has 16 residues. CDR3 in DNA: TGCGCCAGCAGCTTGGCGGGCAGGGGGCCCTCCTACGAGCAGTACTTC. Protein product: CASSLAGRGPSYEQYF.

This clonotype was recorded many times. The chain uses TRBV12-3 or TRBV12-4 and TRBJ2-1; 7 bases align to TRBD1. The length of the CDR3 is 14 residues. Trimming cost V 10 bases and J 1 base; bases outside gene matches: 7. CDR3 amino acids: CATKGGRSYNEQFF. DNA for the CDR3: TGTGCCACCAAAGGGGGCCGGTCCTACAATGAGCAGTTCTTC.

This chain links TRBV7-9 with TRBJ2-7, with no clear D. CDR3 length: 14 residues. V lost 6 bases and J lost 2, with 14 bases in between. The germline CDR1 and CDR2 sequences are SEHNR and FQNEAQ (reference sequence). The CDR3 sequence is CASSTLERPYEQYF. The CDR3 nucleotides are TGTGCCAGCAGTACTTTGGAGCGACCCTACGAGCAGTACTTC.

V and J are TRBV20-1 and TRBJ2-7; 8 nucleotides line up with TRBD1. V dropped 6 bases and J dropped 7; count of bases not matched to a gene: 14. The CDR3 runs to 14 residues. Germline CDR1 and CDR2: DFQATT and SNEGSKA (reference sequence). The CDR3 loop reads CSAPRTGPAGEQYF. The CDR3 region has the DNA TGCAGTGCGCCTCGGACAGGGCCCGCTGGAGAGCAGTACTTC.

This clonotype has a handful of counts. The chain links TRBV6-2 or TRBV6-3 to TRBJ2-1; 10 nucleotides match TRBD1. There are 17 residues in the CDR3. Germline CDR1 reads MNHEY; CDR2 reads SVGEGT. V dropped 6 bases and J dropped 6; count of bases not matched to a gene: 14. The CDR3 here is CASSHTLTGGGRNEQFF. Here the CDR3 DNA reads TGTGCCAGCAGCCACACCTTGACAGGGGGCGGCCGCAATGAGCAGTTCTTC.

This clonotype was recorded many times. The rearrangement uses TRBV7-6 and TRBJ1-3; D ambiguous. This CDR3 comprises 13 residues. V was clipped by 1 base and J by 4 bases, with 5 bases between them. CDR1 is SGHVS, CDR2 FNYEAQ, per germline. The CDR3: CASSLDLGNTIYF. The CDR3 DNA follows: TGTGCCAGCAGCTTAGATCTGGGAAACACCATATATTTT.

The genes are TRBV7-9 and TRBJ2-1, with D unresolved. The V end was cut by 0 bases, the J end by 3 bases, with 15 bases between. From germline, CDR1 is SEHNR and CDR2 FQNEAQ (reference sequence). CDR3 length: 17 amino acids. The CDR3 DNA reads TGTGCCAGCAGCTTAGCGGTCCCCTATTTGATCTACAATGAGCAGTTCTTC. As protein: CASSLAVPYLIYNEQFF.

V usage is TRBV27 and J usage is TRBJ2-7, with D uncertain. Germline CDR1 is MNHEY and CDR2 is SMNVEV (reference sequence). The CDR3 runs 13 residues. Trimming took off 5 bases at V and 6 bases at J, with 14 bases between the two ends. The CDR3 DNA sequence: TGTGCCAGCAGTCTCGCCCAAATAGGCGAGCAGTACTTC. Amino acid sequence: CASSLAQIGEQYF.

The V call is TRBV12-3 or TRBV12-4, the J call TRBJ1-1; 9 positions agree with TRBD1. Trimming cost V 6 bases and J 1 base; bases outside gene matches: 3. CDR3 size: 14 residues. CDR3 coding DNA: TGTGCCAGCAGGGGGACAGGGCGGAACACTGAAGCTTTCTTT. It yields the protein CASRGTGRNTEAFF.